This T cell receptor (beta chain) was recorded in a study of cytomegalovirus exposure and HLA in healthy donors. PCR used 60 Vbeta primers and 13 Jbeta primers. Profiling relied on immunoSEQ multiplex PCR, and the TCRdb table lists in-frame clones only, not all of them. The data show around 140,000 clones, and the top ten clones hold around 1.5%. Germline V lookup: CDR1 KGHSH, CDR2 LQKENI. The CDR3 spans 14 residues. The V and J ends lost 6 bases and 1 base respectively, with 12 bases between them. The sequenced material came from PBMCs. The genes are TRBV18 and TRBJ1-1, with D maybe TRBD1 (6 bases). This TCR was sampled from a woman in her forties in good health and CMV-seronegative. The CDR3 DNA follows: TGTGCCAGCTCCCGACTGACAGGGAACACTGAAGCTTTCTTT. Residues: CASSRLTGNTEAFF.